Listed below are T cell receptor beta chains from one sample, sequenced in a study of shared clonotypes between healthy human individuals. Profiled with immunoSEQ multiplex PCR; TCRdb holds only in-frame clones, not every one. This sample yields 2 million or so clones, of which about 95% are seen a single time; 0.1% to 0.15% belongs to the top ten. Material: naive CD4+ T cells sorted from blood. Source of these receptors: a man between 18 and 29 years old in good health. Each CDR3 is given with its conserved first and last residue. Fields, in order: V gene, D gene, clone size, J gene, CDR3 protein, CDR3 DNA. The D gene is left open where the match is weak. The size of a clone is reported for some rows only, either as once, few or many, or as a class for expanded clones.

TRBV5-4	NA	NA	TRBJ2-1	CASSSSGTGRNEQFF	TGTGCCAGCAGCTCCTCCGGGACCGGACGGAATGAGCAGTTCTTC
TRBV30	NA	NA	TRBJ2-2	CAWSRDPNTGELFF	TGTGCCTGGAGTAGGGACCCGAACACCGGGGAGCTGTTTTTT
TRBV30	TRBD2	NA	TRBJ2-5	CAWSTKGAGVGGVETQYF	TGTGCCTGGAGTACAAAGGGAGCGGGAGTCGGCGGGGTGGAGACCCAGTACTTC
TRBV5-1	NA	NA	TRBJ2-5	CASSFGGLETQYF	TGCGCCAGCAGCTTCGGCGGTCTGGAGACCCAGTACTTC
TRBV5-4	TRBD1	NA	TRBJ2-3	CASSSVGQGASTQYF	TGTGCCAGTAGTTCCGTGGGACAGGGGGCTAGCACGCAGTATTTT
TRBV6-6	NA	NA	TRBJ2-7	CASTGAGSYEQYF	TGTGCCAGCACCGGGGCCGGCTCCTACGAGCAGTACTTC
TRBV5-1	TRBD2	NA	TRBJ2-2	CASEVGLAGVVGELFF	TGCGCCAGCGAAGTGGGACTAGCGGGAGTGGTCGGGGAGCTGTTTTTT
TRBV10-2	TRBD1	once	TRBJ1-5	CASSETGGPNQPQHF	TGCGCCAGCAGTGAAACAGGGGGTCCCAATCAGCCCCAGCATTTT
TRBV29-1	NA	once	TRBJ1-2	CSVEDETYGYTF	TGCAGCGTTGAAGATGAGACCTATGGCTACACCTTC
TRBV19	NA	NA	TRBJ1-5	CASSITGVGNQPQHF	TGTGCCAGTAGTATCACAGGTGTAGGCAATCAGCCCCAGCATTTT
TRBV6-6	NA	NA	TRBJ1-2	CASSSSGYYGYTF	TGTGCCAGCAGTTCCAGCGGATACTATGGCTACACCTTC
TRBV27	NA	NA	TRBJ1-5	CASSQGQGISNQPQHF	TGTGCCAGCAGTCAGGGACAAGGGATTAGCAATCAGCCCCAGCATTTT
TRBV19	TRBD1	NA	TRBJ1-5	CASRLTGVVNQPQHF	TGTGCCAGTAGGTTGACAGGGGTCGTCAATCAGCCCCAGCATTTT
TRBV18	TRBD1	once	TRBJ1-1	CASSQGQGGTEAFF	TGTGCCAGCTCCCAGGGACAGGGTGGCACTGAAGCTTTCTTT
TRBV14	NA	once	TRBJ1-1	CASSSRLGSINTEAFF	TGTGCCAGCAGCTCCCGCTTGGGCAGCATTAACACTGAAGCTTTCTTT
TRBV5-5	TRBD1	NA	TRBJ1-6	CASSSYRGNNSPLHF	TGTGCCAGCAGCTCCTACAGGGGGAATAATTCACCCCTCCACTTT
TRBV11-2	TRBD1	NA	TRBJ2-3	CASSQGTAPTSTDTQYF	TGTGCCAGCAGCCAAGGGACAGCCCCAACTAGCACAGATACGCAGTATTTT
TRBV4-3	NA	NA	TRBJ1-6	CASSQDWAGNNSPLHF	TGCGCCAGCAGCCAAGACTGGGCGGGAAATAATTCACCCCTCCACTTT
TRBV2	TRBD2	NA	TRBJ2-7	CASSFGTSGTYEQYF	TGTGCCAGCAGTTTTGGAACTAGCGGGACCTACGAGCAGTACTTC
TRBV5-8	NA	NA	TRBJ1-1	CASSLAGRVITEAFF	TGTGCCAGCAGCTTGGCTGGCAGGGTCATCACTGAAGCTTTCTTT
TRBV4-2	NA	NA	TRBJ2-6	CASSQEEGISGANVLTF	TGTGCCAGCAGCCAAGAGGAAGGAATATCTGGGGCCAACGTCCTGACTTTC
TRBV27	NA	NA	TRBJ2-7	CASKSQGISYEQYF	TGTGCCAGCAAGTCCCAGGGAATCTCCTACGAGCAGTACTTC
TRBV4-3	TRBD2	NA	TRBJ2-7	CASSQDPRREINEQYF	TGCGCCAGCAGCCAAGATCCAAGGCGGGAGATTAACGAGCAGTACTTC
TRBV28	TRBD2	NA	TRBJ2-3	CASSPTSGGGDTQYF	TGTGCCAGCAGTCCTACTAGCGGGGGGGGAGATACGCAGTATTTT
TRBV11-2	NA	NA	TRBJ2-7	CASSLARIAYEQYF	TGTGCCAGCAGCTTGGCTAGAATTGCCTACGAGCAGTACTTC
TRBV19	NA	NA	TRBJ2-2	CASSPTNPTNTGELFF	TGTGCCAGTAGTCCGACAAACCCGACGAACACCGGGGAGCTGTTTTTT
TRBV11-2	TRBD1	NA	TRBJ1-2	CASSQDRLNYGYTF	TGTGCCAGCAGCCAGGACAGGCTTAACTATGGCTACACCTTC
TRBV6-6	NA	NA	TRBJ2-7	CASRAGTAVYEQYF	TGTGCCAGCAGGGCCGGGACGGCCGTCTACGAGCAGTACTTC
TRBV2	NA	NA	TRBJ1-3	CASSEQDPSGNTIYF	TGTGCCAGCAGTGAACAGGACCCCTCTGGAAACACCATATATTTT
TRBV6-5	TRBD1	NA	TRBJ1-6	CASRPTGGNSPLHF	TGTGCCAGCAGACCTACAGGGGGAAATTCACCCCTCCACTTT
TRBV6-1	TRBD2	NA	TRBJ2-3	CASSDSLAGGPWYF	TGTGCCAGCAGTGACTCCTTAGCGGGAGGGCCGTGGTATTTT
TRBV30	NA	NA	TRBJ1-3	CAWSVRGWSGNTIYF	TGTGCCTGGAGTGTGAGGGGTTGGTCTGGAAACACCATATATTTT
TRBV18	TRBD1	NA	TRBJ2-7	CASSPQGQGAAYEQYF	TGTGCCAGCTCACCACAGGGACAGGGGGCGGCCTACGAGCAGTACTTC
TRBV18	NA	NA	TRBJ2-3	CASSPPGTASTDTQYF	TGTGCCAGCTCACCACCTGGGACGGCTAGCACAGATACGCAGTATTTT
TRBV29-1	NA	NA	TRBJ2-5	CSPKLVGGVETQYF	TGCAGCCCGAAGTTAGTGGGGGGCGTAGAGACCCAGTACTTC